This T cell receptor beta chain stems from a study of beta chain features in type 1 diabetes (dated 2018 in TCRdb). Notes on the research overall: No differences in mean age, gender distribution, total cell number or subset yield were found between patients and healthy donors. The study compared the TCRB repertoires of sorted circulating CD4+ T cell subsets in recently diagnosed type 1 diabetes patients with those in matched healthy donors. A total of under 140,000,000 sorted cells were examined across all samples, and the number of cells per subset was strongly correlated with RNA yield. Regulatory and stem cell-like memory subsets were obtained from only 8 patients and roughly eight healthy donors, while naive and central memory subsets were obtained from all 30 or so donors. What the work shows at the level of the full study, not this receptor alone: Because cDNA rather than genomic DNA was sequenced, highly expressing activated cells could have been over-represented, although no difference in activation and CD3 levels was found between groups. Naive, central memory and regulatory TCRB repertoires appeared to be more similar among patients than among healthy donors. Patients with type 1 diabetes made fewer insertions and deleted more nucleotides at VDJ recombination sites, implying thymic rearrangement abnormalities. In all four CD4+ subsets, TCRB CDR3 length was moderately but significantly shorter in type 1 diabetes patients. Because small numbers of individuals were included in the HLA sub-analyses, any influence of HLA type on TCRB rearrangement was left unresolved. PCR might favor shorter templates, but patient and control samples were amplified and corrected together, so any skew would affect both groups equally.

Each donor gave one peripheral blood draw, about 110 mL on average, collected into heparinised tubes. A BD FACSAria II and a panel including CD45RO, CCR7, CD25, CD127, CD95 and CD27 were used to sort naive, central memory, regulatory and stem cell-like memory CD4+ T cells. A purity above 95% was achieved for all sorted populations. PBMCs were isolated right away by Lymphoprep density gradient centrifugation and were stained directly, without culture. So that batch effects would be minimized, each experiment stained and sorted samples in pairs, pairing one healthy donor with one patient. The High Capacity cDNA Reverse Transcription Kit was used to reverse transcribe all of the isolated RNA, meaning that expressed TCRB transcripts were what got sequenced. Naive, central memory and regulatory T cell samples underwent deep immunoSEQ sequencing, averaging around 4 million total reads per sample. Sorted cells were lysed in RLT buffer, and RNA was extracted using DNase-treated RNeasy Micro or Mini kits according to cell number. To prevent cross-contamination, every cell subset was processed on its own, while patient and healthy donor samples were processed together. Using the immunoSEQ multiplex PCR, TCRB sequences were amplified from cDNA into 87-bp fragments spanning the CDR3 region. The amplicons were sequenced using the Illumina HiSeq platform. In the source study's methods: PCR bias was corrected computationally using synthetic template baselines, and reads within Hamming distance 2 were collapsed, with unmergeable singletons discarded. By aligning reads against IMGT, V, D and J genes, CDR3 length, and insertions or deletions at six rearrangement sites were assigned. Within each subset, clonotype counts were normalized to sorted cell number, after which true diversity and Gini coefficients were computed with the tcR R package. Repertoire sharing was quantified using the overlap coefficient calculated on TCRB nucleotide sequences. Out-of-frame TCRB sequences from naive cells were analyzed as a proxy for the pre-selection repertoire. The table was pulled from immuneACCESS by TCRdb, which kept in-frame rearrangements only. Such tables lose some clones; where checked, under half of the loss comes from unresolved V genes, and the rest has no known cause. V, J and clone size were drawn from that table, and D and trimming were deduced from the DNA. For this sample there are around 250,000 clones; around 68% appear just once. The ten largest clones capture around 0.05% of the sample.

The junction shows trimming of 6 bases on V and 6 bases on J, plus 12 bases between the germline ends. The CDR3 covers 13 residues, taking in both the cysteine and the phenylalanine. Of all the DNA, just the CDR3 is kept, 39 bases in frame from base 1. The germline V gene encodes CDR1 SGHTA and CDR2 FQGNSA. This clone was observed a few times. Its antigen specificity is not known. No much larger clonotype is one base removed from it; base qualities were not supplied. The source material was naive CD4+ T cells from blood. According to the study, the label for this sample's cell subset or site signals: true naive CD4+ T cells. The chain links TRBV7-2 with TRBJ2-1, and possibly TRBD1, on 5 matching bases. The TCR was taken from a man aged 30 to 39 in good health. The DNA is as follows: TGTGCCAGCAGGGAAAGGGGTGGCAATGAGCAGTTCTTC. This encodes CASRERGGNEQFF.